Given below is one T cell receptor (beta chain) in context. The entry originates in a study of neurological immune-mediated disorders. Trimming left V 6 bases short and J 9 bases short, with 17 bases between. CDR3 length equals 13 residues. The germline CDR1 and CDR2 sequences are DFQATT and SNEGSKA (reference sequence). A single record per CDR3 protein comes from TCRdb applying MiXCR to the 5' RACE reads. Here the sample spans some 31,000 distinct CDR3 sequences, 4.6% being singletons. The TCR sequence derives from a man younger than 30 in good health. The V gene is TRBV20-1, the J gene TRBJ1-4; TRBD1 is a possible D gene (6 bases). Sequencing was carried out using PBMCs. This CDR3 reads CSADRGHPQKLFF. CDR3 bases: TGCAGTGCAGATCGGGGACATCCACAAAAACTGTTTTTT.